These 19 T cell receptor beta chains came from one sample sequenced in a study of T-cell reconstitution after alpha-beta-depleted transplantation in children. For TCRbeta, the library was prepared with unique molecular identifiers. TCRdb reprocessed the PCR reads via MiXCR and lists one record per CDR3 protein. The sample shows about 150,000 distinct CDR3 sequences, 8% to 10% of them seen only once. This specimen was PBMCs, mostly from graft donor cells, taken 180 days after TCRalphabeta/CD19-depleted stem cell transplant. Every receptor here comes from a female patient aged 2-9 years who had a stem cell transplant for congenital amegakaryocytic thrombocytopenia, so the T cells may come from the graft donor.

A word on this clonotype: Its ends do not fully match the called genes, so a read error is possible. The V and J genes are TRBV7-8 and TRBJ2-6; D tentatively fits TRBD1 or TRBD2 (5 bases each). Germline assignment: CDR1 SGHVS and CDR2 FQNEAQ. CDR3 length: 15 amino acids. CDR3 amino acids: CASSPRTPGANGLTF. CDR3 DNA sequence: TGTGCCAGCAGCCCGAGGACGCCCGGGGCCAACGGCCTGACTTTC. Using reference TRBV7-8 and TRBJ2-6 for the parts outside the CDR3, the full variable domain is GAGVSQSPRYKVAKRGQDVALRCDPISGHVSLFWYQQALGQGPEFLTYFQNEAQLDKSGLPSDRFFAERPEGSVSTLKIQRTQQEDSAVYLCASSPRTPGANGLTFGAGSRLTVL.

This clonotype was observed many times. The V call is TRBV12-3 or TRBV12-4, the J call TRBJ1-3; D remains ambiguous. V was trimmed by 6 bases and J by 0 bases, leaving 12 bases between them. CDR3 length equals 15 residues. The CDR3 bases are TGTGCCAGCAGCACGGGCCCTAGCTCTGGAAACACCATATATTTT. Its protein product is CASSTGPSSGNTIYF.

This clonotype was recorded at least ten times. This chain joins TRBV12-3 or TRBV12-4 and TRBJ1-3; the D gene is possibly TRBD1 (5 bases). V was trimmed by 6 bases and J by 4 bases, leaving 13 bases between them. The CDR3 spans 14 residues. The CDR3 DNA reads as TGTGCCAGCAGCACCGGGACCCCAGGAAACACCATATATTTT. As protein: CASSTGTPGNTIYF.

This clonotype was observed a handful of times. The chain employs TRBV5-1 and TRBJ2-5, with 8 positions matching TRBD2. The CDR3 has 16 amino acids. V gave up 4 bases and J gave up 5 bases; unmatched junction bases: 13. The germline gives CDR1 SGHRS, CDR2 YFSETQ. The CDR3 is CASSPFMAGGVETQYF. The CDR3 DNA reads TGCGCCAGCAGCCCATTTATGGCGGGAGGTGTTGAGACCCAGTACTTC.

This clonotype has a count of ten or more. The rearrangement uses TRBV5-1 and TRBJ1-1; D might be TRBD1 (6 bases). The CDR3 sequence is 13 residues long. V dropped 3 bases and J dropped 1 base, with 7 bases sitting between them. The germline V gene encodes CDR1 SGHRS and CDR2 YFSETQ. The CDR3 DNA is TGCGCCAGCAGCTCGACAGGGAACACTGAAGCTTTCTTT. Amino acid sequence: CASSSTGNTEAFF.

This clonotype occurred many times. The chain employs TRBV4-2 and TRBJ2-2; D gene uncertain. Germline V gene data show CDR1 as LGHNA and CDR2 as YNFKEQ. The V end was cut by 1 base, the J end by 7 bases, with 1 base between. The CDR3 totals 11 residues. DNA of the CDR3: TGTGCCAGCAGCCAAGTCGGGGAGCTGTTTTTT. Residues: CASSQVGELFF.

This clonotype has only a few counts. The chain is built from TRBV10-3 and TRBJ2-6; no clear D gene. The V end was cut by 11 bases, the J end by 2 bases, with 7 bases between. Germline CDR1 and CDR2: ENHRY and SYGVKD. The CDR3 is made up of 12 amino acids. The DNA for the CDR3 is TGTGCCGTAACCGCTGGGGCCAACGTCCTGACTTTC. Protein sequence: CAVTAGANVLTF.

There are many counts of this clonotype. The chain combines TRBV6-1 with TRBJ1-4, with TRBD1 as a possible D gene (6 bases). There are 15 residues in the CDR3. Trimming took off 6 bases at V and 10 bases at J, with 21 bases between the two ends. The germline V gene has CDR1 MNHNS and CDR2 SASEGT. Here the CDR3 DNA reads TGTGCCAGCAGCAGCCTACCGGACAGTCGGGTAAAACTGTTTTTT. Protein: CASSSLPDSRVKLFF.

This clonotype came up many times. The rearrangement uses TRBV7-8 and TRBJ1-1; TRBD1 is a possible D gene (6 bases). Germline V lookup: CDR1 SGHVS, CDR2 FQNEAQ. With 7 bases removed from V and 6 bases from J, the gap between germline ends came to 15 bases. The CDR3 loop spans 13 amino acids. DNA for the CDR3: TGTGCCAGCAAGGAGGGGGGGAAAGCTGAAGCTTTCTTT. This sequence encodes CASKEGGKAEAFF.

In this sample, this clonotype turned up many times. This chain uses TRBV7-9 with TRBJ1-4, with D tentatively TRBD1 (6 bases). V gave up 5 bases and J gave up 7 bases, with 17 bases separating them. Germline V lookup: CDR1 SEHNR, CDR2 FQNEAQ (reference sequence). This CDR3 region has 15 residues. The CDR3 region is CASSRGDGRTEKLFF. The CDR3 DNA sequence: TGTGCCAGCAGCAGGGGGGACGGACGGACTGAAAAACTGTTTTTT.

This chain joins TRBV30 and TRBJ2-4; possibly TRBD1 or TRBD2 for D (5 bases each). V shed 0 bases and J shed 1 base, with 22 bases lying between them. Germline V lookup: CDR1 GTSNPN, CDR2 SVGIG (reference sequence). This CDR3 has 19 residues. The CDR3 nucleotides read TGTGCCTGGAGTGTCACTGCGCAGGGACGGCCTCTGGCCAAAAACATTCAGTACTTC. It yields the protein CAWSVTAQGRPLAKNIQYF.

This chain connects TRBV29-1 to TRBJ1-1; D ambiguous. Germline CDR1 SQVTM, CDR2 ANQGSEA. The CDR3 consists of 13 residues. V shed 3 bases and J shed 1 base, with 9 bases lying between them. The CDR3 DNA reads as TGCAGCGTTGATAGGCACTCGAACACTGAAGCTTTCTTT. Translating gives CSVDRHSNTEAFF.

For this clonotype: A much larger clone differs from this one at a single base, so this may be a read error. The J gene is TRBJ2-7, the V gene TRBV19, with 9 positions matching TRBD2. CDR3 length: 15 amino acids. V lost 3 bases, J lost 4 bases, and 7 bases stayed unmatched. Germline assignment: CDR1 LNHDA and CDR2 SQIVND (reference sequence). In DNA, the CDR3 is TGTGCCAGTAGTATCAGGCTAGCGGGGAGTTACGAGCAGTACTTC. It translates to CASSIRLAGSYEQYF.

Ten or more counts support this clonotype. V and J are TRBV5-1 and TRBJ1-5; possibly TRBD1 for D (5 bases). Trimming cost V 0 bases and J 9 bases, with 13 bases left between them. The CDR3 totals 14 residues. Germline assignment: CDR1 SGHRS and CDR2 YFSETQ. Here the CDR3 DNA reads TGCGCCAGCAGCTTGGAGGTGGGGCGTCCGCCCCAGCATTTT. Its protein is CASSLEVGRPPQHF.

This clonotype has only a few counts. This chain links TRBV5-1 with TRBJ1-1; D gene unclear. Trimming removed 0 bases at V and 3 bases at J, with 6 bases between. Germline V gene lookup returns CDR1 SGHRS and CDR2 YFSETQ. This CDR3 is 13 amino acids long. The CDR3 region has the DNA TGCGCCAGCAGCTTGGAAAGGGACACTGAAGCTTTCTTT. Translation: CASSLERDTEAFF.

This clonotype was recorded a few times. V gene TRBV30 combines with J gene TRBJ2-1; the match to TRBD2 covers 9 bases. V lost 1 base, J lost 4 bases, and 2 bases stayed unmatched. CDR1 and CDR2 from the germline V gene are GTSNPN and SVGIG (reference sequence). The CDR3 is made up of 14 amino acids. Written as DNA, the CDR3 is TGTGCCTGGAGTGGAACTAGCGGGTACAATGAGCAGTTCTTC. Translation gives CAWSGTSGYNEQFF.

The V and J genes are TRBV7-3 and TRBJ2-7; TRBD2 matches 7 bases. V lost 3 bases, J lost 2 bases, and 4 bases stayed unmatched. The CDR3 covers 14 residues. Germline CDR1 reads SGHTA; CDR2 reads FQGTGA. CDR3 bases: TGTGCCAGCAGCTTGGGGGGAGGGCCCTACGAGCAGTACTTC. Encoded protein: CASSLGGGPYEQYF.

This clonotype occurred many times. V usage is TRBV7-9 and J usage is TRBJ2-3; unclear D gene. Germline CDR1 is SEHNR and CDR2 is FQNEAQ (reference sequence). V was shortened by 2 bases and J by 6 bases, with 12 bases between the two germline ends. The CDR3 contains 14 residues. As DNA, the CDR3 is TGTGCCAGCAGCTTAAGAGCCTTCGGGGATACGCAGTATTTT. Translating it yields CASSLRAFGDTQYF.

This clonotype was seen ten or more times. The chain combines TRBV5-8 with TRBJ2-5; D is unresolved. Germline loops: CDR1 SGHTS, CDR2 YDEGEE. V lost 3 bases to trimming and J lost 9 bases, with 18 bases between them. The CDR3 length is 14 residues. As DNA, the CDR3 is TGTGCCAGCAGCTCCCGGGCCTCCAAAACGGCCCAGTACTTC. Encoded protein: CASSSRASKTAQYF.